These 25 T cell receptor beta chains share one sample of origin, sequenced in a study of beta chain features in type 1 diabetes. The investigators reverse transcribed all of the isolated RNA, so they sequenced expressed TCRB transcripts. Using immunoSEQ multiplex PCR, the repertoire was profiled, and TCRdb retains in-frame clones only, with some absent. The table lists around 400,000 clones, roughly 15% of them singletons. Sequenced sample: naive CD4+ T cells from blood. These TCRs come from a woman under 30 in good health.

The chain couples TRBV7-6 to TRBJ1-1, with 7 bases lining up with TRBD1. V trimming: 0 bases; J trimming: 8 bases; junction bases outside the gene matches: 6. CDR3 length: 14 residues. Germline values: CDR1 SGHVS, CDR2 FNYEAQ. In DNA, the CDR3 is TGTGCCAGCAGCTTAGCGTACAGGGACAGAGAAGCTTTCTTT. Encoded protein: CASSLAYRDREAFF.

This clone was picked up a small number of times. This chain links TRBV10-3 with TRBJ2-2; TRBD2 is a possible D gene (6 bases). V was cut by 4 bases and J by 7 bases, with 10 bases left in between. This CDR3 is 13 amino acids long. CDR1 is ENHRY, CDR2 SYGVKD, per germline. The CDR3 spells CAISASGSGELFF. For the CDR3, the DNA is TGTGCCATCAGTGCCTCCGGGAGCGGGGAGCTGTTTTTT.

The V and J genes are TRBV27 and TRBJ2-1, with TRBD1 matching 9 bases. This CDR3 is built from 15 residues. The germline V gene encodes CDR1 MNHEY and CDR2 SMNVEV (reference sequence). V shed 5 bases and J 10 bases; nucleotides not matched to a gene: 12. In nucleotides, the CDR3 is TGTGCCAGCAGTCCCCCCGGGACAGGGAGTTGGGAGCAGTTCTTC. Translated, it gives CASSPPGTGSWEQFF.

This clone was recorded a few times. This chain uses TRBV29-1 with TRBJ1-1; the D gene is possibly TRBD1 (5 bases). The CDR3 is 15 amino acids. The V and J ends lost 5 bases and 4 bases respectively, with 20 bases between them. Germline-derived CDR1 and CDR2 are SQVTM and ANQGSEA. The CDR3 sequence: CSVYYRARRGTEAFF. The CDR3 bases are TGCAGCGTTTATTACCGGGCCAGAAGGGGCACTGAAGCTTTCTTT.

The rearrangement uses TRBV7-9 and TRBJ2-1, with 12 bases that match TRBD2. V shed 5 bases, J shed 0 bases, and the junction held 8 bases outside the gene matches. Germline CDR1 and CDR2: SEHNR and FQNEAQ (reference sequence). The CDR3 spans 18 residues. CDR3: CASSTRRTSGNSYNEQFF. For the CDR3, the DNA is TGTGCCAGCAGCACCCGCCGGACTAGCGGGAACTCCTACAATGAGCAGTTCTTC.

This chain uses TRBV28 with TRBJ2-3; the D is unclear. With 5 bases removed from V and 2 bases from J, the gap between germline ends came to 5 bases. Germline V gene sequence: CDR1 MDHEN, CDR2 SYDVKM. The CDR3 is made up of 12 amino acids. Here the CDR3 DNA reads TGTGCCAGCAGTCAGATCACAGATACGCAGTATTTT. Amino acids: CASSQITDTQYF.

The chain uses TRBV7-9 and TRBJ1-2; D gene unclear. The germline gives CDR1 SEHNR, CDR2 FQNEAQ (reference sequence). V was cut by 5 bases and J by 4 bases, with 11 bases left in between. The CDR3 contains 13 residues. CDR3 amino acids: CASSPVYLYGYTF. The CDR3 region has the DNA TGTGCCAGCAGCCCCGTCTACCTCTATGGCTACACCTTC.

This chain links TRBV28 with TRBJ2-1; a weak D match, TRBD1 (7 bases). The CDR3 has 12 residues. Germline assignment: CDR1 MDHEN and CDR2 SYDVKM. Trimming left V 2 bases short and J 15 bases short, with 14 bases between. Here the CDR3 DNA reads TGTGCCAGCAGTTTAACCCAGGGGGAGGCGTTCTTC. This codes for CASSLTQGEAFF.

The chain couples TRBV4-2 to TRBJ2-2; 7 nucleotides align to TRBD1. The CDR3 consists of 14 residues. Germline loops: CDR1 LGHNA, CDR2 YNFKEQ. V shed 5 bases, J shed 3 bases, and the junction held 3 bases outside the gene matches. This CDR3 reads CASSVDRHTGELFF. For the CDR3, the DNA is TGTGCCAGCAGCGTGGACAGGCACACCGGGGAGCTGTTTTTT.

The chain joins TRBV10-2 to TRBJ1-2; 9 bases map to TRBD1. The CDR3 covers 14 residues. Germline trimming cut 6 bases from V and 4 bases from J; bases unmatched to any gene: 6. Germline loops: CDR1 WSHSY, CDR2 SAAADI. The CDR3 spells CASRDTGGGYGYTF. For the CDR3, the DNA is TGCGCCAGCAGAGATACAGGGGGCGGCTATGGCTACACCTTC.

This clone has a handful of counts. The chain carries TRBV14 and TRBJ2-3; TRBD1 might be the D (5 bases). The CDR3 totals 15 residues. The germline CDR1 and CDR2 sequences are SGHDN and FVKESK. Trimming took 1 base from V and 4 from J, leaving 12 bases between them. The CDR3, as DNA: TGTGCCAGCAGCCAAGTGCACAGGAACCCAGATACGCAGTATTTT. Amino acid sequence: CASSQVHRNPDTQYF.

The chain is built from TRBV10-3 and TRBJ1-5; a weak D match, TRBD1 (5 bases). Germline V gene data show CDR1 as ENHRY and CDR2 as SYGVKD. Trimming pared 5 bases from V and 6 bases from J, leaving 11 bases between. CDR3 length: 13 residues. This chain's CDR3 is CAISTGPGQPQHF. In DNA, the CDR3 is TGTGCCATCAGTACAGGTCCAGGTCAGCCCCAGCATTTT.

The chain joins TRBV5-1 to TRBJ1-1; D uncertain. Trimming took off 0 bases at V and 1 base at J, with 7 bases between the two ends. This CDR3 is built from 14 residues. From germline, CDR1 is SGHRS and CDR2 YFSETQ. The CDR3, as DNA: TGCGCCAGCAGCTTGGACAACAGGAACACTGAAGCTTTCTTT. This translates into CASSLDNRNTEAFF.

The rearrangement joins TRBV5-1 to TRBJ2-5, with D perhaps TRBD2 (6 bases). V was cut by 2 bases and J by 2 bases, with 10 bases left in between. The CDR3 spans 14 residues. Looked up from germline, CDR1 is SGHRS and CDR2 is YFSETQ. DNA for the CDR3: TGCGCCAGCAGCTTTCCGGGAGAACAAGAGACCCAGTACTTC. Translation gives CASSFPGEQETQYF.

In its sample, this clone was seen a few times. The gene calls are TRBV20-1 and TRBJ2-7, with D possibly being TRBD2 (5 bases). The germline gives CDR1 DFQATT, CDR2 SNEGSKA (reference sequence). The CDR3 contains 11 residues. The DNA of the CDR3 is TGCAGCTCACTAGGAGTGTACGAGCAGTACTTC. Translation gives CSSLGVYEQYF.

This clone was detected a few times. The chain employs TRBV6-1 and TRBJ1-5; no reliable D call. V lost 8 bases and J lost 5, with 13 bases in between. The length of the CDR3 is 13 residues. The germline V gene has CDR1 MNHNS and CDR2 SASEGT. CDR3 residues: CASSMKHDQPQHF. The CDR3 DNA sequence: TGTGCCAGCTCCATGAAGCATGATCAGCCCCAGCATTTT.

The chain recombines TRBV7-9 with TRBJ2-7; 7 bases are a match to TRBD2. From germline, CDR1 is SEHNR and CDR2 FQNEAQ (reference sequence). V gave up 5 bases and J gave up 4 bases; unmatched junction bases: 8. The length of the CDR3 is 14 residues. The DNA of the CDR3 is TGTGCCAGCAGCACGGGAGCGGGAATGTACGAGCAGTACTTC. It yields the protein CASSTGAGMYEQYF.

V gene TRBV30 combines with J gene TRBJ2-6; D is possibly TRBD2 (5 bases). Trimming took 0 bases from V and 0 from J, leaving 15 bases between them. This CDR3 spans 18 amino acids. Per the germline V gene, CDR1 is GTSNPN and CDR2 is SVGIG (reference sequence). The chain's CDR3 is CAWSVRRELGSGANVLTF. The CDR3 DNA is TGTGCCTGGAGTGTACGTCGGGAACTCGGCTCTGGGGCCAACGTCCTGACTTTC.

The chain links TRBV18 to TRBJ2-3; D uncertain. Trimming stripped 0 bases from V and 3 bases from J, with 13 bases between. Germline loops: CDR1 KGHSH, CDR2 LQKENI. The CDR3 is 16 amino acids. CDR3 bases: TGTGCCAGCTCACCACCGGCTAGGCCGATTACAGATACGCAGTATTTT. The encoded protein is CASSPPARPITDTQYF.

This clone was counted only a few times. The V call is TRBV7-8, the J call TRBJ2-2; D perhaps matches TRBD2 (5 bases). V was pared by 5 bases and J by 0 bases, with 10 bases between. The CDR3 covers 15 residues. The V gene's germline CDR1 is SGHVS and CDR2 FQNEAQ. The CDR3 reads CASSERGANTGELFF. Here the CDR3 DNA reads TGTGCCAGCAGCGAACGGGGAGCGAACACCGGGGAGCTGTTTTTT.

This chain links TRBV7-9 with TRBJ1-2, with D unclear. The germline CDR1 and CDR2 sequences are SEHNR and FQNEAQ (reference sequence). The CDR3 is made up of 10 amino acids. V was shortened by 5 bases and J by 5 bases, with 3 bases between the two germline ends. CDR3 bases: TGTGCCAGCAGCCTTTATGGCTACACCTTC. It encodes CASSLYGYTF.

This clone was counted between two and nine times. The rearrangement joins TRBV7-2 to TRBJ2-1; TRBD2 might be the D (5 bases). Trimming cost V 1 base and J 6 bases, with 10 bases left between them. Per the germline V gene, CDR1 is SGHTA and CDR2 is FQGNSA. The CDR3 sequence is 14 residues long. The CDR3 spells CASSLGLTPNEQFF. The CDR3 region has the DNA TGTGCCAGCAGCTTAGGACTAACTCCCAATGAGCAGTTCTTC.

This clone was seen a handful of times. The chain couples TRBV27 to TRBJ1-5, with a tentative D call TRBD1 (6 bases). From germline, CDR1 is MNHEY and CDR2 SMNVEV (reference sequence). The CDR3 is 13 residues long. Between the trimmed V and J ends, which lost 5 bases and 7 bases, there was a span of 12 bases. The CDR3 region is CASSLRGLQPQHF. CDR3 nucleotides: TGTGCCAGCAGTCTGCGGGGGCTCCAGCCCCAGCATTTT.

Only a few counts were recorded for this clone. The chain uses TRBV30 and TRBJ2-1; 8 nucleotides align to TRBD2. The CDR3 extends over 16 amino acids. CDR1 GTSNPN and CDR2 SVGIG come from the germline V gene (reference sequence). The V and J ends lost 5 bases and 2 bases, in that order; junction bases with no gene match: 11. CDR3 DNA sequence: TGTGCCTGGTTTGGAAGCGGGAGTAAGGCCTACAATGAGCAGTTCTTC. This codes for CAWFGSGSKAYNEQFF.

The chain couples TRBV29-1 to TRBJ2-5; a weak D match, TRBD1 (5 bases). This CDR3 has 13 residues. The germline V and J ends were trimmed by 4 bases and 5 bases, with 14 bases remaining between them. Germline CDR1 reads SQVTM; CDR2 reads ANQGSEA. The CDR3 protein is CSVVVGAGETQYF. The CDR3 DNA is TGCAGCGTTGTAGTAGGGGCCGGGGAGACCCAGTACTTC.